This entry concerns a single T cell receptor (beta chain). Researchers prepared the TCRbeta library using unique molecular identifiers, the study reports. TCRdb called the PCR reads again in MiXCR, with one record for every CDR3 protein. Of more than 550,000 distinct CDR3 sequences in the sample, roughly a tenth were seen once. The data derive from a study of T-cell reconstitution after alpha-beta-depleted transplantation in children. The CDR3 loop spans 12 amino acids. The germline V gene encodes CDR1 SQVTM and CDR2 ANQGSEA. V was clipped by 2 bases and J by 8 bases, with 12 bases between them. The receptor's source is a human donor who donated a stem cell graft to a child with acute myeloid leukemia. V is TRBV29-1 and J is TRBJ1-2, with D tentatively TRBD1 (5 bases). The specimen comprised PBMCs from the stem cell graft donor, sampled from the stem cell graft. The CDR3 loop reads CSVELGDEGYTF. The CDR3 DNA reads TGCAGCGTTGAACTGGGGGACGAGGGCTACACCTTC.